What follows is one TCR beta chain and its context. The target antigen is unknown. Sequencing ends 3 residues short of the CDR3 end; the germline J gene provides the rest. The sample originates from a study of T cells in women clearing cervical HPV infection. Across the whole study: Cases: HPV16-related CIN3 or worse on histology, 2 invasive cancers. Points from the study as a whole: Repertoire richness, not evenness, was significantly elevated in CIN3+ cases versus controls.

Clones were read by immunoSEQ multiplex PCR, and TCRdb kept only the in-frame ones, dropping some. The sample has 30,000 to 45,000 clones. CDR3 size: 18 residues. The germline V gene encodes CDR1 KGHDR and CDR2 SFDVKD. V was pared by 2 bases and J by 2 bases, with 10 bases of the junction left unmatched. This receptor was obtained from a woman between 18 and 75 years old with a cervical HPV16 infection that either progressed to CIN3+ or cleared (not recorded which). Sequenced sample: blood buffy coat. V gene TRBV24-1 combines with J gene TRBJ2-5; 10 nucleotides align to TRBD2. The CDR3 DNA, read in part, is TGTGCCACCAGTGATTCACGGTTAGCGGGGGGATCACAAGAGACC. Translating it yields CATSDSRLAGGSQET. The whole CDR3 protein is CATSDSRLAGGSQETQYF.